The 20 T cell receptor beta chains given below trace back to one sample, sequenced in a study of OX40 agonist ivuxolimab in advanced cancers. TCRdb keeps only in-frame clones here, not all; method: immunoSEQ multiplex PCR. The profile covers tens of thousands of clones, with about 84% appearing a single time and 4.6% taken by the ten largest. The specimen comprised CD4+ or CD8+ T cells sorted from blood, sampled in a trial of the OX40 agonist ivuxolimab. The receptors originated from an adult with an advanced solid tumor such as melanoma, head and neck, liver or kidney cancer.

The V and J genes are TRBV6-5 and TRBJ2-3, with 7 bases aligning to TRBD2. Germline values: CDR1 MNHEY, CDR2 SVGAGI. This CDR3 spans 15 amino acids. V gave up 0 bases and J gave up 6 bases; unmatched junction bases: 6. CDR3 loop: CASSYSGGEGDTQYF. The CDR3 DNA sequence: TGTGCCAGCAGTTACTCGGGGGGGGAGGGGGATACGCAGTATTTT.

The CDR3, as DNA: TGCGCCAGCAGCCAGTCGGGGTCCTTCTACGAGCAGTACTTC. The encoded protein is CASSQSGSFYEQYF. The chain employs TRBV5-1 and TRBJ2-7; TRBD2 is a possible D gene (5 bases). The germline V and J ends were trimmed by 4 bases and 3 bases, with 14 bases remaining between them. The CDR3 spans 14 residues. In germline, CDR1 is SGHRS, CDR2 YFSETQ.

This chain joins TRBV7-2 and TRBJ1-2; D ambiguous. Germline assignment: CDR1 SGHTA and CDR2 FQGNSA. Trimming pared 1 base from V and 4 bases from J, leaving 7 bases between. There are 13 residues in the CDR3. This CDR3 is CASSLDVGYGYTF. The CDR3 DNA reads as TGTGCCAGCAGCTTAGACGTGGGCTATGGCTACACCTTC. Together with reference TRBV7-2 and TRBJ1-2, the CDR3 gives the full variable domain: GAGVSQSPSNKVTEKGKDVELRCDPISGHTALYWYRQSLGQGLEFLIYFQGNSAPDKSGLPSDRFSAERTGGSVSTLTIQRTQQEDSAVYLCASSLDVGYGYTFGSGTRLTVV.

The chain combines TRBV5-8 with TRBJ1-5; the match to TRBD1 covers 7 bases. With 4 bases clipped from V and 4 bases from J, the junction kept 8 bases outside the gene matches. The CDR3 loop spans 15 amino acids. Per germline, CDR1 SGHTS and CDR2 YDEGEE. CDR3 sequence (DNA): TGTGCCAGCAGCACTCCAGGGGGTCCGAATCAGCCCCAGCATTTT. Protein product: CASSTPGGPNQPQHF.

The V gene is TRBV25-1, the J gene TRBJ2-1; D could derive from TRBD1 or TRBD2 (5 bases each). Looked up from germline, CDR1 is MGHDK and CDR2 is SYGVNS. This CDR3 contains 15 residues. The V end was cut by 6 bases, the J end by 2 bases, with 14 bases between. Written as DNA, the CDR3 is TGTGCCAGCAGGCTAGGGGACGGGGCCTACAATGAGCAGTTCTTC. This sequence encodes CASRLGDGAYNEQFF.

The rearrangement joins TRBV5-8 to TRBJ2-2, with 9 positions matching TRBD1. The CDR3 covers 15 residues. V trimming: 5 bases; J trimming: 3 bases; junction bases outside the gene matches: 5. From germline, CDR1 is SGHTS and CDR2 YDEGEE. The CDR3 region has the DNA TGTGCCAGCAGATCGGACAGGGGTTACACCGGGGAGCTGTTTTTT. This codes for CASRSDRGYTGELFF.

This clone was counted a few times. The rearrangement uses TRBV7-9 and TRBJ2-4, with 7 nucleotides matching TRBD1. The germline CDR1 and CDR2 sequences are SEHNR and FQNEAQ (reference sequence). Trimming removed 4 bases from V and 2 bases from J; junction bases left unmatched: 14. CDR3 length: 18 amino acids. The CDR3 here is CASSSSQDRSATKNIQYF. The CDR3 DNA is TGTGCCAGCAGCTCCAGCCAGGACAGGTCGGCAACCAAAAACATTCAGTACTTC.

This clone appeared once. Other nucleotide sequences from this sample produce the same CDR3. This chain connects TRBV7-7 to TRBJ1-1; D is perhaps TRBD1 (5 bases). Germline V CDR1 and CDR2: SSHAT, FNYEAQ (reference sequence). The CDR3 covers 13 residues. The V gene lost 3 bases and the J gene lost 3 bases, with 8 bases spanning the gap. In DNA form, the CDR3 reads TGTGCCAGCAGCTTGAAACAGGACACTGAAGCTTTCTTT. Translation gives CASSLKQDTEAFF.

The chain couples TRBV7-8 to TRBJ2-1; D gene unclear. The length of the CDR3 is 13 residues. Trimming shortened V by 3 bases and J by 0 bases, and 3 bases separated the two germline ends. The germline CDR1 and CDR2 sequences are SGHVS and FQNEAQ. The CDR3 loop reads CASSLSSYNEQFF. DNA for the CDR3: TGTGCCAGCAGCTTGAGCTCCTACAATGAGCAGTTCTTC.

The chain links TRBV29-1 to TRBJ1-3; D unclear. The CDR3 has 12 residues. The V and J ends lost 4 bases and 4 bases respectively, with 8 bases between them. Germline V gives CDR1 SQVTM, CDR2 ANQGSEA. CDR3 DNA: TGCAGCGTTGGGTGGACCGGAAACACCATATATTTT. The encoded protein is CSVGWTGNTIYF.

This chain uses TRBV7-9 with TRBJ2-7; 10 positions agree with TRBD2. CDR3 length: 13 residues. Looked up from germline, CDR1 is SEHNR and CDR2 is FQNEAQ (reference sequence). J was trimmed by 6 bases and V by 5 bases; bases with no gene match: 4. CDR3 amino acids: CASSPVAGGEQYF. DNA for the CDR3: TGTGCCAGCAGCCCAGTAGCGGGAGGCGAGCAGTACTTC. Supplemented by reference TRBV7-9 and TRBJ2-7, the full variable domain reads DTGVSQNPRHKITKRGQNVTFRCDPISEHNRLYWYRQTLGQGPEFLTYFQNEAQLEKSRLLSDRFSAERPKGSFSTLEIQRTEQGDSAMYLCASSPVAGGEQYFGPGTRLTVT.

The chain links TRBV2 to TRBJ1-1; 9 nucleotides align to TRBD1. Germline-derived CDR1 and CDR2 are SNHLY and FYNNEI. This CDR3 has 14 residues. With V trimmed by 5 bases and J by 4 bases, 5 bases remained unmatched. The CDR3 reads CASSSKTGGTEAFF. CDR3 DNA sequence: TGTGCCAGCAGTTCCAAGACAGGGGGCACTGAAGCTTTCTTT.

The chain has TRBV7-6 and TRBJ2-7, with D perhaps TRBD1 (6 bases). This CDR3 comprises 13 residues. Germline V CDR1 and CDR2: SGHVS, FNYEAQ. Deletions cut 7 bases from V and 6 bases from J, with 16 bases between. CDR3 nucleotide sequence: TGTGCCAGCATCCTCTTAGAAGGGGGCGAGCAGTACTTC. The encoded protein is CASILLEGGEQYF.

The V gene is TRBV5-1, the J gene TRBJ2-1; 7 nucleotides match TRBD2. With V trimmed by 0 bases and J by 2 bases, 5 bases remained unmatched. The CDR3 covers 16 residues. Germline V gives CDR1 SGHRS, CDR2 YFSETQ. CDR3 sequence: CASSLGEAGPYNEQFF. The CDR3 DNA reads TGCGCCAGCAGCTTGGGGGAAGCGGGGCCCTACAATGAGCAGTTCTTC.

The chain combines TRBV2 with TRBJ2-1; D gene ambiguous. V lost 3 bases and J 2 bases, leaving 11 bases between the germline ends. CDR1 and CDR2 from the germline V gene are SNHLY and FYNNEI. The CDR3 covers 15 residues. Here the CDR3 reads CASSEVRIAYNEQFF. CDR3 nucleotides: TGTGCCAGCAGTGAGGTCCGTATAGCCTACAATGAGCAGTTCTTC.

The chain couples TRBV19 to TRBJ1-2, with 7 bases aligning to TRBD1. Looked up from germline, CDR1 is LNHDA and CDR2 is SQIVND (reference sequence). Unmatched junction bases numbered 9, after V lost 6 bases and J lost 8 bases. The CDR3 runs 13 residues. The CDR3 spells CASSPRRTGGYTF. For the CDR3, the DNA is TGTGCCAGTAGCCCGAGAAGGACAGGCGGCTACACCTTC.

This chain connects TRBV6-1 to TRBJ2-7, with TRBD2 matching over 10 bases. Germline loops: CDR1 MNHNS, CDR2 SASEGT. CDR3 length equals 18 residues. V trimming: 2 bases; J trimming: 2 bases; junction bases outside the gene matches: 12. CDR3 DNA sequence: TGTGCCAGCAGTGAAATGAAAGCGGGGGGGCGGGGCCCCTACGAGCAGTACTTC. Its translation: CASSEMKAGGRGPYEQYF.

V gene TRBV5-1 combines with J gene TRBJ2-5; 8 nucleotides agree with TRBD1. Per the germline V gene, CDR1 is SGHRS and CDR2 is YFSETQ. CDR3 length: 15 residues. V lost 3 bases to trimming and J lost 0 bases; unmatched junction nucleotides: 4. For the CDR3, the DNA is TGCGCCAGCAGCTCGACAGGGGAGAACCAAGAGACCCAGTACTTC. Translated, it gives CASSSTGENQETQYF.

This sequence joins TRBV27 and TRBJ2-5, with D perhaps matching TRBD1 or TRBD2 (6 bases each). The CDR3 totals 15 residues. V lost 1 base and J lost 5, with 14 bases in between. From germline, CDR1 is MNHEY and CDR2 SMNVEV (reference sequence). In DNA form, the CDR3 reads TGTGCCAGCAGTTTATTCAGTCGAGGGGGGGAGACCCAGTACTTC. Translation gives CASSLFSRGGETQYF.

V is TRBV6-1 and J is TRBJ1-5; TRBD1 aligns across 10 bases. Germline values: CDR1 MNHNS, CDR2 SASEGT. The CDR3 is made up of 15 amino acids. V was clipped by 5 bases and J by 3 bases; unmatched bases: 4. Here the CDR3 reads CASSQGTGVNQPQHF. CDR3 DNA: TGTGCCAGCAGTCAAGGGACAGGGGTCAATCAGCCCCAGCATTTT.